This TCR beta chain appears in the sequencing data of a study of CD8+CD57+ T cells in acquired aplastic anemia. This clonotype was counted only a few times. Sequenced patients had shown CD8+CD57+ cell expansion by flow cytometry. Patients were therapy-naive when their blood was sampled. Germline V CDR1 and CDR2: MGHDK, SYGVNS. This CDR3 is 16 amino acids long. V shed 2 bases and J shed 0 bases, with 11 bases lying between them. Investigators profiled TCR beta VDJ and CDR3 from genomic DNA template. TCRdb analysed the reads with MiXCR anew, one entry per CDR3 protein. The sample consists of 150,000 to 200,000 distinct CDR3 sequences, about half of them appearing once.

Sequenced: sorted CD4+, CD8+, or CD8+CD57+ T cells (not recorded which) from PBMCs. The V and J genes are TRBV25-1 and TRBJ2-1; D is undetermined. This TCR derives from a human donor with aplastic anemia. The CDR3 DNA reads TGTGCCAGCAGTGAACTTGGCGATAGCTCCTACAATGAGCAGTTCTTC. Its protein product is CASSELGDSSYNEQFF.